This T cell receptor (beta chain) was captured in a study of technical replicates of blood from a handful of donors (dated by TCRdb to 2016 to 2017). To prepare the library, the immunoSEQ multiplex PCR assay was applied. TCRdb holds this immuneACCESS table with in-frame rearrangements only. Some clones are missing; in checked studies, unresolved V genes explain under half, and the rest has no known cause. The sample table records 80,000 or so clones; about 81% of these occur just once. The ten largest clones represent roughly 3.7% of the sample. Based on the germline V gene, the CDR1 and CDR2 sequences are SGHTA and FQGNSA. After removal of 2 bases from V and 7 bases from J, the junction retains 13 bases not matched to a gene. The CDR3 goes from the cysteine to the phenylalanine over 16 residues. Just CDR3 DNA is preserved here, 48 bases in frame from base 1. Notes on this clone: It lacks a known antigen. No base quality information exists; no much larger clone differs at one position.

The receptor comes from a human donor in good health. Some clones in this sample may be carry-over from other donors' samples. The sequence links TRBV7-2 to TRBJ1-1; 7 bases in between match TRBD1. Material for sequencing was PBMCs. The DNA reads TGTGCCAGCAGCTTATTCGCCGTGGAGGGGGCAGGTGAAGCTTTCTTT. Its product reads: CASSLFAVEGAGEAFF.